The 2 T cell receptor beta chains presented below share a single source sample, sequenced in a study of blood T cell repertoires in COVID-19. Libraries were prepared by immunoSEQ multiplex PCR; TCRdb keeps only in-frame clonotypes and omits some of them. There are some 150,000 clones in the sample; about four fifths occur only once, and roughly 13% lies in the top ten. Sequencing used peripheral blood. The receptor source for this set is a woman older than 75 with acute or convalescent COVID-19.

CDR3 sequence: CASRAGFNEQFF. The CDR3, as DNA: TGTGCCAGCAGGGCAGGGTTCAATGAGCAGTTCTTC. This chain uses TRBV2 with TRBJ2-1; perhaps TRBD1 as D (5 bases). Germline V gene lookup returns CDR1 SNHLY and CDR2 FYNNEI. Between the trimmed V and J ends, which lost 6 bases and 6 bases, there was a span of 9 bases. The CDR3 spans 12 residues.

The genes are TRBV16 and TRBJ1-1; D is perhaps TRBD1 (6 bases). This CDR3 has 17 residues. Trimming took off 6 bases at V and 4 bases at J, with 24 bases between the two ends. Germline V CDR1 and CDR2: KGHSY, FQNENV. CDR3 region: CASSHLSRQGRSTEAFF. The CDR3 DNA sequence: TGTGCCAGCAGTCACTTGTCCCGGCAGGGGCGAAGCACTGAAGCTTTCTTT.